What follows are 6 T cell receptor beta chains derived from one specimen sequenced in a study of blood T cell repertoires in COVID-19. Here immunoSEQ multiplex PCR was the method, and the copy in TCRdb shows in-frame clones only, minus some. The sample has more than 200,000 clones; over 80% are singletons. Source material: PBMCs or T cells enriched from blood (not recorded which). Source of these receptors: a woman between 18 and 29 years old who had recovered from COVID-19.

The rearrangement links TRBV15 to TRBJ2-5; 11 bases agree with TRBD2. The CDR3 has 17 amino acids. J gave up 3 bases and V 2 bases, and 8 bases lay outside the gene matches. Germline CDR1 reads LNHNV; CDR2 reads YYDKDF (reference sequence). The CDR3 bases are TGTGCCACCAGCAGATATCTAGTGGGACTAGCGGAAGAGACCCAGTACTTC. Residues: CATSRYLVGLAEETQYF.

This chain connects TRBV4-2 to TRBJ2-3, with 10 bases matching TRBD2. The CDR3 loop spans 16 amino acids. Germline loops: CDR1 LGHNA, CDR2 YNFKEQ. Trimming took 5 bases from V and 1 from J; bases not matched to a gene: 6. CDR3 residues: CASSEPLAGGTDTQYF. The CDR3 DNA sequence: TGTGCCAGCAGCGAGCCCCTAGCGGGGGGCACAGATACGCAGTATTTT.

The chain is built from TRBV7-9 and TRBJ2-1, with D possibly being TRBD1 (5 bases). The CDR3 extends over 14 amino acids. Per the germline V gene, CDR1 is SEHNR and CDR2 is FQNEAQ (reference sequence). V gave up 4 bases and J gave up 4 bases, with 11 bases separating them. This chain's CDR3 is CASSSIQVYNEQFF. The CDR3 DNA sequence: TGTGCCAGCAGCTCGATACAGGTTTACAATGAGCAGTTCTTC.

The rearrangement joins TRBV21-1 to TRBJ2-1; TRBD1 is the table's D call and was not checked against the DNA. TRBV21-1 is listed as a pseudogene. There are 16 residues in the CDR3. The CDR3 protein is CASSKRQGPSGNEQFF. CDR3 coding DNA: TGTGCCAGCAGCAAGCGACAGGGACCTTCAGGCAATGAGCAGTTCTTC.

The V and J genes are TRBV12-5 and TRBJ2-7; tentatively, D is TRBD2 (6 bases). CDR1 and CDR2 (germline): LGHNT, FRNRAP. The V gene lost 6 bases and the J gene lost 9 bases, with 18 bases spanning the gap. The CDR3 runs to 13 residues. The CDR3 DNA reads as TGTGCTAGTGGCCCAACCCCCGGGACTGTGCAGTACTTC. Translated, it gives CASGPTPGTVQYF.

The chain joins TRBV7-9 to TRBJ2-4, with TRBD1 matching 9 bases. This CDR3 is 16 amino acids long. The germline V gene encodes CDR1 SEHNR and CDR2 FQNEAQ (reference sequence). J was trimmed by 2 bases and V by 3 bases; bases with no gene match: 5. CDR3 DNA sequence: TGTGCCAGCAGCTTGTGGACAGGGGAACCCAAAAACATTCAGTACTTC. It yields the protein CASSLWTGEPKNIQYF.